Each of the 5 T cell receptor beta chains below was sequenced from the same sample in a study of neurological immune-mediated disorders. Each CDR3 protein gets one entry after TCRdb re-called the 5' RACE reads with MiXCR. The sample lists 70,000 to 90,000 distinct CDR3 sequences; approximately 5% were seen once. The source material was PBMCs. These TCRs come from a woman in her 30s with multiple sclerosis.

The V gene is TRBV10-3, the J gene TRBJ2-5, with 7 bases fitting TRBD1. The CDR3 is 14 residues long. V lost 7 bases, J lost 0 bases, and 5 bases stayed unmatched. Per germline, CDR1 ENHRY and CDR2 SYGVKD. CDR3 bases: TGTGCCATCACCCTCGACAGGGACCAAGAGACCCAGTACTTC. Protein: CAITLDRDQETQYF.

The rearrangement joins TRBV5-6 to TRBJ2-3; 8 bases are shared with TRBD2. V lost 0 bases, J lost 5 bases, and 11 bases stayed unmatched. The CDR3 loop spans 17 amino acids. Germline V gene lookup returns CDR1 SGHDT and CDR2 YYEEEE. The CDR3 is CASSLGLASRRGDTQYF. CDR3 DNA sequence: TGTGCCAGCAGCTTGGGACTAGCGAGCCGACGGGGAGATACGCAGTATTTT. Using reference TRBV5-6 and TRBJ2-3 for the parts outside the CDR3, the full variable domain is DAGVTQSPTHLIKTRGQQVTLRCSPKSGHDTVSWYQQALGQGPQFIFQYYEEEERQRGNFPDRFSGHQFPNYSSELNVNALLLGDSALYLCASSLGLASRRGDTQYFGPGTRLTVL.

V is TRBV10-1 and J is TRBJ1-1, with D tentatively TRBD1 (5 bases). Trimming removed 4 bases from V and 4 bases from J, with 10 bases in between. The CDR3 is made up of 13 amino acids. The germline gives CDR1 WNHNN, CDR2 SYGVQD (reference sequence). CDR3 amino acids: CASSANGGTEAFF. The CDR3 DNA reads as TGCGCCAGCAGTGCCAATGGGGGCACTGAAGCTTTCTTT.

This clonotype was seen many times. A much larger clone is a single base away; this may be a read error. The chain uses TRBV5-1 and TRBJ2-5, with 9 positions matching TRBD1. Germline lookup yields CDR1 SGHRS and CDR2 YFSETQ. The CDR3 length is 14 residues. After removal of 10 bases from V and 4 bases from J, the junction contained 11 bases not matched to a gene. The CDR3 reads CARREGQGRETQYF. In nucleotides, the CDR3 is TGCGCCCGCCGCGAGGGACAGGGCCGAGAGACCCAGTACTTC. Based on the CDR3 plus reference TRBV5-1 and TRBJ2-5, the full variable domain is KAGVTQTPRYLIKTRGQQVTLSCSPISGHRSVSWYQQTPGQGLQFLFEYFSETQRNKGNFPGRFSGRQFSNSRSEMNVSTLELGDSALYLCARREGQGRETQYFGPGTRLLVL.

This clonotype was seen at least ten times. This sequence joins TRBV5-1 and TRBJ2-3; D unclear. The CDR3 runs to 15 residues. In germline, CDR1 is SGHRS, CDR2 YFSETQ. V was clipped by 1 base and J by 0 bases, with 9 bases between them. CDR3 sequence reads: CASSLWASSTDTQYF. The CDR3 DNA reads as TGCGCCAGCAGCTTGTGGGCCAGTAGCACAGATACGCAGTATTTT.